The text below deals with one T cell receptor (beta chain). This table comes from immunoSEQ multiplex PCR, and its TCRdb copy is limited to in-frame clones, with some not included. The data contain over 250,000 clones, 89% of them seen just once; the ten biggest clones take up approximately 2.2%. This entry belongs to a study of blood T cell repertoires in COVID-19. The germline CDR1 and CDR2 sequences are LNHNV and YYDKDF (reference sequence). V lost 0 bases and J lost 0, with 5 bases in between. The CDR3 contains 15 residues. The sequence was collected from a man aged 50 or older with acute or convalescent COVID-19. The sequenced sample was peripheral blood. V is TRBV15 and J is TRBJ1-4; no reliable D call. DNA of the CDR3: TGTGCCACCAGCAGAGATTCTGCAACTAATGAAAAACTGTTTTTT. Translated, it gives CATSRDSATNEKLFF.